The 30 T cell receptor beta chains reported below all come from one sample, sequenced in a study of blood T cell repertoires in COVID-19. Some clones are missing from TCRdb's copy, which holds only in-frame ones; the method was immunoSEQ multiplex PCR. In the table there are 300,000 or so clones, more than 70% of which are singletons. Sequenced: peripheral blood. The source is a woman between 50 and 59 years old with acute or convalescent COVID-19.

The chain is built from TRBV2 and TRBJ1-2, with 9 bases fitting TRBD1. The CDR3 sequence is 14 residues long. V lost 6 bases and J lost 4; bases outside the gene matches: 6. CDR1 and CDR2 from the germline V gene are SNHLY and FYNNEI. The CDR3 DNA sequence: TGTGCCAGCAGAGGACAGGGGACGTTCTATGGCTACACCTTC. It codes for CASRGQGTFYGYTF. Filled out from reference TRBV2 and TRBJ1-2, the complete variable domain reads EPEVTQTPSHQVTQMGQEVILRCVPISNHLYFYWYRQILGQKVEFLVSFYNNEISEKSEIFDDQFSVERPDGSNFTLKIRSTKLEDSAMYFCASRGQGTFYGYTFGSGTRLTVV.

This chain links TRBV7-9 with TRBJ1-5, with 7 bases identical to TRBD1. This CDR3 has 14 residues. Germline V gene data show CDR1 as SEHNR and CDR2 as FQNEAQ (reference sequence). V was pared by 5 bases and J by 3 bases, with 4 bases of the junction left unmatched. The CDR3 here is CASSTGTDNQPQHF. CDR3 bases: TGTGCCAGCAGCACAGGGACAGACAATCAGCCCCAGCATTTT.

CDR3 sequence reads: CASSIPGTGGIDQPQHF. CDR3 bases: TGTGCCAGTAGTATTCCCGGGACAGGGGGAATCGATCAGCCCCAGCATTTT. This chain joins TRBV19 and TRBJ1-5, with 11 nucleotides matching TRBD1. Germline assignment: CDR1 LNHDA and CDR2 SQIVND (reference sequence). V lost 3 bases and J lost 5; bases outside the gene matches: 9. The CDR3 covers 17 residues.

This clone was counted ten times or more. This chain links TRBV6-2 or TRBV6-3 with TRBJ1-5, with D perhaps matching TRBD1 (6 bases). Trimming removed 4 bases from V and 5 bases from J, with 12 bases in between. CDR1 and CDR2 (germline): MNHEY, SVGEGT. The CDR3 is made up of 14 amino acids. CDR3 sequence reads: CASSFRGGHQPQHF. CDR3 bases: TGTGCCAGCAGTTTCCGCGGGGGGCATCAGCCCCAGCATTTT.

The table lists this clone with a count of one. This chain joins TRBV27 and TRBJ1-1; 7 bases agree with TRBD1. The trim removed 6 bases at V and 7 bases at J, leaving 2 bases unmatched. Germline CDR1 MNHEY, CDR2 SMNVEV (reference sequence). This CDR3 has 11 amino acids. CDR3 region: CASRGGLEAFF. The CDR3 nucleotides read TGTGCCAGCAGAGGGGGCCTTGAAGCTTTCTTT.

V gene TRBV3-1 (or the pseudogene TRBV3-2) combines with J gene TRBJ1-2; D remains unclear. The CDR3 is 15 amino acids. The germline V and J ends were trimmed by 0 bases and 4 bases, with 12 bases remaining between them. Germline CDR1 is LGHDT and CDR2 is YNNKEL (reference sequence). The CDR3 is CASSQDLASLYGYTF. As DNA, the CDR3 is TGTGCCAGCAGCCAAGATCTGGCCTCTCTCTATGGCTACACCTTC.

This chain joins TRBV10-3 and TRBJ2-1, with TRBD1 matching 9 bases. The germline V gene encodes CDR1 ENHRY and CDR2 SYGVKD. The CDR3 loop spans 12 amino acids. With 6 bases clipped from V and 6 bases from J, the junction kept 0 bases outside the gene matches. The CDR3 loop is CAIRTGGNEQFF. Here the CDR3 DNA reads TGTGCCATCAGGACAGGGGGCAATGAGCAGTTCTTC.

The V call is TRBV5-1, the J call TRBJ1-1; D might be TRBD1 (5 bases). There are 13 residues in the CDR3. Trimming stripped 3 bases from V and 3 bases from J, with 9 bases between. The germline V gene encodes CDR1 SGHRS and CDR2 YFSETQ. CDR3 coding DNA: TGCGCCAGCAGCTCGATCAGGGACACTGAAGCTTTCTTT. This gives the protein CASSSIRDTEAFF. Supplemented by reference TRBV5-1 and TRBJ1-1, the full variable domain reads KAGVTQTPRYLIKTRGQQVTLSCSPISGHRSVSWYQQTPGQGLQFLFEYFSETQRNKGNFPGRFSGRQFSNSRSEMNVSTLELGDSALYLCASSSIRDTEAFFGQGTRLTVV.

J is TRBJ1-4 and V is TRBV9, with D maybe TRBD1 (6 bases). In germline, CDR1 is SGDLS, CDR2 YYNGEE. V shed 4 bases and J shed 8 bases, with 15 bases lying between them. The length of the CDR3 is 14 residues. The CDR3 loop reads CASSLTGNSEKLFF. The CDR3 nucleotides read TGTGCCAGCAGCTTAACAGGGAATAGCGAAAAACTGTTTTTT.

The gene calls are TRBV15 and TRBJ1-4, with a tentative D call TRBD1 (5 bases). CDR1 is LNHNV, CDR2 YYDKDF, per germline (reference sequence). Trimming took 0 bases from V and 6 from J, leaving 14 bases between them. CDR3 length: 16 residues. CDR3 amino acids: CATSRDLAGNDEKLFF. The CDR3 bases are TGTGCCACCAGCAGAGATTTGGCAGGGAATGATGAAAAACTGTTTTTT.

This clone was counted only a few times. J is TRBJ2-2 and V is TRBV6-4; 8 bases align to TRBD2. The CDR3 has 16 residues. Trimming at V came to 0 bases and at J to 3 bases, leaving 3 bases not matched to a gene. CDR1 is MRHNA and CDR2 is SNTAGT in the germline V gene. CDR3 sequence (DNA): TGTGCCAGCAGTGACTCACCCGGGGGGGACACCGGGGAGCTGTTTTTT. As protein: CASSDSPGGDTGELFF.

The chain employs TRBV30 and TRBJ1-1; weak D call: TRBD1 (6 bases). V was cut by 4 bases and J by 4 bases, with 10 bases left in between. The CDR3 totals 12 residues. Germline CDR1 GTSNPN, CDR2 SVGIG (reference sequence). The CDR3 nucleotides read TGTGCCTGGATGGCCAGGGGCACTGAAGCTTTCTTT. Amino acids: CAWMARGTEAFF.

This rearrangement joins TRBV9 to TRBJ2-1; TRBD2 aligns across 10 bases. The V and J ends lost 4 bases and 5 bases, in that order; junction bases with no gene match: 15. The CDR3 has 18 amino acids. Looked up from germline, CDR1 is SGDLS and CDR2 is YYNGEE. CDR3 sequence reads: CASSTRTSGTPGDNEQFF. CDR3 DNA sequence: TGTGCCAGCAGCACTCGGACTAGCGGTACCCCTGGGGACAATGAGCAGTTCTTC.

This CDR3 is CASSGETAEKLFF. For the CDR3, the DNA is TGTGCCAGCAGCGGAGAGACAGCCGAAAAACTGTTTTTT. V gene TRBV9 combines with J gene TRBJ1-4, with D possibly TRBD1 on 5 matching bases. The CDR3 has 13 amino acids. Deletions cut 3 bases from V and 8 bases from J, with 11 bases between. From germline, CDR1 is SGDLS and CDR2 YYNGEE.

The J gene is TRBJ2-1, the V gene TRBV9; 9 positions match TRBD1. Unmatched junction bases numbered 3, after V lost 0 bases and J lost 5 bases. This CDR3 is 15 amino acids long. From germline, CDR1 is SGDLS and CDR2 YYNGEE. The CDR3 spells CASSVEGQGNNEQFF. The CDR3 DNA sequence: TGTGCCAGCAGCGTAGAGGGACAGGGAAACAATGAGCAGTTCTTC.

The DNA of the CDR3 is TGTGCCAGCAGTGGCGTTCAGCGCTACGAGCAGTACGTC. Its translation: CASSGVQRYEQYV. The chain has TRBV2 and TRBJ2-7; D is unresolved. The germline V gene has CDR1 SNHLY and CDR2 FYNNEI. This CDR3 comprises 13 residues. V lost 4 bases, J lost 3 bases, and 10 bases lay in between.

Written as DNA, the CDR3 is TGTGCCAGCAGTTATCTCTCAGGACAGGGTAGCAATCAGCCCCAGCATTTT. Protein sequence: CASSYLSGQGSNQPQHF. The rearrangement joins TRBV6-2 or TRBV6-3 to TRBJ1-5, with 8 bases matching TRBD1. The CDR3 length is 17 residues. CDR1 is MNHEY and CDR2 is SVGEGT in the germline V gene. V trimming: 3 bases; J trimming: 0 bases; junction bases outside the gene matches: 7.

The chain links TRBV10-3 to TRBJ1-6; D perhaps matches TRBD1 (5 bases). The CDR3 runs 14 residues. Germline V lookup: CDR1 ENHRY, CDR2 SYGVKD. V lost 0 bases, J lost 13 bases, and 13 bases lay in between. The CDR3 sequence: CAISESAGEAPLHF. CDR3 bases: TGTGCCATCAGTGAGTCGGCGGGGGAAGCGCCCCTCCACTTT.

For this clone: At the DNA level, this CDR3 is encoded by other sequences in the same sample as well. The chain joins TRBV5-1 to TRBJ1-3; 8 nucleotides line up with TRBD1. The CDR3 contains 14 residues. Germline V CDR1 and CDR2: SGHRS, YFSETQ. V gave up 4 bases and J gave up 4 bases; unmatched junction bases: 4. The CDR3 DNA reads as TGCGCCAGCAGCCCCGGGACAGGAGGAAACACCATATATTTT. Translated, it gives CASSPGTGGNTIYF.

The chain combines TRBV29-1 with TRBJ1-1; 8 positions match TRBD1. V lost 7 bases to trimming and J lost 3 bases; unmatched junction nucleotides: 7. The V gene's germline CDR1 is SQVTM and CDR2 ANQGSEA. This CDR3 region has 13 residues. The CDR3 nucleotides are TGCAGCGCCGCAGGGGGCAGGCACACTGAAGCTTTCTTT. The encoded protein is CSAAGGRHTEAFF.

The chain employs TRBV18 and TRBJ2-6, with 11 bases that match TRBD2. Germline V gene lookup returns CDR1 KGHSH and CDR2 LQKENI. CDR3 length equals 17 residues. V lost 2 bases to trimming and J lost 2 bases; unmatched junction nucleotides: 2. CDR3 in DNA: TGTGCCAGCTCACCAGCACTAGCGGGAGCTGGGGCCAACGTCCTGACTTTC. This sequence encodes CASSPALAGAGANVLTF.

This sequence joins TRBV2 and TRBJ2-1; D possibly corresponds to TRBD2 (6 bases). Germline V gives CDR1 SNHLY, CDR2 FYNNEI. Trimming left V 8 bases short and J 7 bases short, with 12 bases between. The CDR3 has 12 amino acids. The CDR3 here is CASGRGGNEQFF. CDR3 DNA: TGTGCCAGCGGGCGGGGAGGTAATGAGCAGTTCTTC.

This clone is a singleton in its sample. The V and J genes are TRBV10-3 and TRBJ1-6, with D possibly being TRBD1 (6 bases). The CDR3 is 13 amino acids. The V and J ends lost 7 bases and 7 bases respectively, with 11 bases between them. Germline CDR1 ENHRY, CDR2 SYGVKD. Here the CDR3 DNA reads TGTGCCATCAAAGGGGGTGGGAATTCACCCCTCCACTTT. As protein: CAIKGGGNSPLHF.

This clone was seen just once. In DNA, the CDR3 is TGTGCCAGTAGTATTGTCGGACAGGTGTATAGCAATCAGCCCCAGCATTTT. This sequence encodes CASSIVGQVYSNQPQHF. The V call is TRBV19, the J call TRBJ1-5; TRBD1 agrees at 7 bases. Unmatched junction bases numbered 8, after V lost 3 bases and J lost 0 bases. Germline V gene sequence: CDR1 LNHDA, CDR2 SQIVND (reference sequence). The CDR3 totals 17 residues.

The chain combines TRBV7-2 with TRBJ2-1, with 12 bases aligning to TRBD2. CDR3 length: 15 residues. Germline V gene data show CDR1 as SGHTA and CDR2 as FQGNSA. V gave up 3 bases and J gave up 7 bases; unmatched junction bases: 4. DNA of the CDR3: TGTGCCAGCAGCTTCACCGGGACTAGCGGGAATGAGCAGTTCTTC. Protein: CASSFTGTSGNEQFF.

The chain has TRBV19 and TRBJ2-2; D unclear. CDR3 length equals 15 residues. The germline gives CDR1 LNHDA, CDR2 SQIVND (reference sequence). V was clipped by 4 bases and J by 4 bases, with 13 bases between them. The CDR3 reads CASSKQSQSTGELFF. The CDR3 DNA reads TGTGCCAGTAGTAAGCAATCACAGAGCACCGGGGAGCTGTTTTTT. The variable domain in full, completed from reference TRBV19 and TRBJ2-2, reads DGGITQSPKYLFRKEGQNVTLSCEQNLNHDAMYWYRQDPGQGLRLIYYSQIVNDFQKGDIAEGYSVSREKKESFPLTVTSAQKNPTAFYLCASSKQSQSTGELFFGEGSRLTVL.

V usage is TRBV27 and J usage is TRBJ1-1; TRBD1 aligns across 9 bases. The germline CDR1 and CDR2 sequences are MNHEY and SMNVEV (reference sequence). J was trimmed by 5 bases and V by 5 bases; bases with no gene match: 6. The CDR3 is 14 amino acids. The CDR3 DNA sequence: TGTGCCAGCAGTCCCGGACAGGGGAAGACTGAAGCTTTCTTT. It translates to CASSPGQGKTEAFF.

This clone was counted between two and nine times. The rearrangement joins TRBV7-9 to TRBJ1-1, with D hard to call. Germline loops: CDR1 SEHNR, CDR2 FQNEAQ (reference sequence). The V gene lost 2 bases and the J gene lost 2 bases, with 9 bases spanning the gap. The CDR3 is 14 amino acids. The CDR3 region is CASSLSQSNTEAFF. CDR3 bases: TGTGCCAGCAGCTTATCACAGAGTAACACTGAAGCTTTCTTT. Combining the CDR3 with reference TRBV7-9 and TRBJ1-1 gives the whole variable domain DTGVSQNPRHKITKRGQNVTFRCDPISEHNRLYWYRQTLGQGPEFLTYFQNEAQLEKSRLLSDRFSAERPKGSFSTLEIQRTEQGDSAMYLCASSLSQSNTEAFFGQGTRLTVV.

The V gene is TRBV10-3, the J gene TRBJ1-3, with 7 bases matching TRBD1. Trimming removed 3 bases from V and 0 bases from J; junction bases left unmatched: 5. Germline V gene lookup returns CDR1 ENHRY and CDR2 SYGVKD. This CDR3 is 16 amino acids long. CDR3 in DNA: TGTGCCATCAGTGAACTCACAGGGGCCTCTGGAAACACCATATATTTT. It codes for CAISELTGASGNTIYF.

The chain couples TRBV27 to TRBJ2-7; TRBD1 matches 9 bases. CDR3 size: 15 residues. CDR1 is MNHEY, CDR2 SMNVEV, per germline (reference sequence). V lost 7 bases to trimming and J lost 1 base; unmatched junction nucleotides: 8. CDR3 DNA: TGTGCCAGCATTAGTCAGGGACAGGGTTCCTACGAGCAGTACTTC. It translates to CASISQGQGSYEQYF.